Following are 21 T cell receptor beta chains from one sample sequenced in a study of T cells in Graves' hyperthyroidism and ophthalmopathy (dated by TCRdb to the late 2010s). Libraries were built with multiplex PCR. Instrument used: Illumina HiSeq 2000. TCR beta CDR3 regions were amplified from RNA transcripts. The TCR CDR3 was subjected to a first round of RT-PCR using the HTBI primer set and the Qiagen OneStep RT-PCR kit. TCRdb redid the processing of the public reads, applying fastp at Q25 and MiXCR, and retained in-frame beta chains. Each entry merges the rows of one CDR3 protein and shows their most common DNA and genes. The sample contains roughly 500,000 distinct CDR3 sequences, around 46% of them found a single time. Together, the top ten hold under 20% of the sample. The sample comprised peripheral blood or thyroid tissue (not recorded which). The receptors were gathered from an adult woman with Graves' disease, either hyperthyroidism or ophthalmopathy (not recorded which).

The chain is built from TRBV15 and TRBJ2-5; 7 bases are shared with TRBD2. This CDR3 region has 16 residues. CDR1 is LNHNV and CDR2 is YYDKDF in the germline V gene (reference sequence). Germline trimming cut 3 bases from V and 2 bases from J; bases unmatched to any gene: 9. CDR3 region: CATSSVELAPQETQYF. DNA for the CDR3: TGTGCCACCAGCAGCGTAGAACTAGCGCCACAAGAGACCCAGTACTTC.

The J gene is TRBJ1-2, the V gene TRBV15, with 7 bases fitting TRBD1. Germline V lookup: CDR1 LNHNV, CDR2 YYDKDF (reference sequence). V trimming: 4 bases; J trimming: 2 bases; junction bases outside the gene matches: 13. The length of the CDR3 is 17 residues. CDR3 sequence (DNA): TGTGCCACCAGCACAGGCGAGGGGGGACAGCTGAACTATGGCTACACCTTC. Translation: CATSTGEGGQLNYGYTF. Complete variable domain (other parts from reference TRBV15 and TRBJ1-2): DAMVIQNPRYQVTQFGKPVTLSCSQTLNHNVMYWYQQKSSQAPKLLFHYYDKDFNNEADTPDNFQSRRPNTSFCFLDIRSPGLGDTAMYLCATSTGEGGQLNYGYTFGSGTRLTVV.

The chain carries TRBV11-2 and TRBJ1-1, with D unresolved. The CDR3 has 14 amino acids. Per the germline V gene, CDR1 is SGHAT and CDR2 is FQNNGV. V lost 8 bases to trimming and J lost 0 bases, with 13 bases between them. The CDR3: CASLSQTLNTEAFF. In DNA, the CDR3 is TGTGCCAGCTTATCGCAGACTCTGAACACTGAAGCTTTCTTT.

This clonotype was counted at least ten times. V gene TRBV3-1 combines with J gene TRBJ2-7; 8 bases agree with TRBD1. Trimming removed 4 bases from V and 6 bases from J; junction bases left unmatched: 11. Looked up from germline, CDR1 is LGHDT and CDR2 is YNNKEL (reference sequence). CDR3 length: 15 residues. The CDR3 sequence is CASSPQGAGQREQYF. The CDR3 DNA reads TGTGCCAGCAGCCCTCAGGGGGCAGGGCAACGCGAGCAGTACTTC.

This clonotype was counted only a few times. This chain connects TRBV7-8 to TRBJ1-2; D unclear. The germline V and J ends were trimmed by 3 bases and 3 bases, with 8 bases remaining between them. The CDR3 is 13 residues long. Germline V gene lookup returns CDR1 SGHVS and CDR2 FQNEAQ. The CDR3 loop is CASSFAEDYGYTF. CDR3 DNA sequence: TGTGCCAGCAGCTTCGCTGAGGACTATGGCTACACCTTC.

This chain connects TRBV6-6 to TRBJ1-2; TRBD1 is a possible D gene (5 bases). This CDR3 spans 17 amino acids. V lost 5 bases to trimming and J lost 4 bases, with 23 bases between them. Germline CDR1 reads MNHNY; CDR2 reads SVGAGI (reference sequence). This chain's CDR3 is CASSASTGEGAGYGYTF. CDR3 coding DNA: TGTGCCAGCAGTGCCTCCACGGGTGAAGGGGCAGGCTATGGCTACACCTTC.

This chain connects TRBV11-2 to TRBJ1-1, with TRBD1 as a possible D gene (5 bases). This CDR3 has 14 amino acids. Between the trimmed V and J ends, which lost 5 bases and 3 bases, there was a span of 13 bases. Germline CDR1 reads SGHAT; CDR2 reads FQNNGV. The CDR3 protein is CASSQVSGDTEAFF. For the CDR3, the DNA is TGTGCCAGCAGCCAAGTTTCGGGGGACACTGAAGCTTTCTTT.

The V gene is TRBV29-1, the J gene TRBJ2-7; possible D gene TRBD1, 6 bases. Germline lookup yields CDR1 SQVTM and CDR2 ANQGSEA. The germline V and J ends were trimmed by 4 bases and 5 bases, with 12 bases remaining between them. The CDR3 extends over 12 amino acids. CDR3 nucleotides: TGCAGCGTTGGGCAGGGGTCCGACGAGCAGTACTTC. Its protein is CSVGQGSDEQYF.

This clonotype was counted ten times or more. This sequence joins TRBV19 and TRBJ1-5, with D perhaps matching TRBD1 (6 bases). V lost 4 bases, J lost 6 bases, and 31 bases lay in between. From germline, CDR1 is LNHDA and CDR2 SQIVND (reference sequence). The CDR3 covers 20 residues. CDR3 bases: TGTGCCAGTAGTAACCCCTCCAGGGGAGGGGCGGGTTGGATTCGTCAGCCCCAGCATTTT. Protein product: CASSNPSRGGAGWIRQPQHF.

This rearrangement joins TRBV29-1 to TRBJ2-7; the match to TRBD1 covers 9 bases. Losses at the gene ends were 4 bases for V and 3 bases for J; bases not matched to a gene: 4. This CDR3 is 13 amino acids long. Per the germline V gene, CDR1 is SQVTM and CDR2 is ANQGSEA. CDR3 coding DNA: TGCAGCGTTGTGGGACAGGGTCGCTACGAGCAGTACTTC. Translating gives CSVVGQGRYEQYF.

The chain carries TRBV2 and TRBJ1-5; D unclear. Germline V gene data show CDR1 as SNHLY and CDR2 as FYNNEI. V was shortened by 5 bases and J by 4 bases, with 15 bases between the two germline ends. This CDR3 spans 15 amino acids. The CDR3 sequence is CASSPDTELNQPQHF. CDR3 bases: TGTGCCAGCAGTCCTGACACGGAATTGAATCAGCCCCAGCATTTT.

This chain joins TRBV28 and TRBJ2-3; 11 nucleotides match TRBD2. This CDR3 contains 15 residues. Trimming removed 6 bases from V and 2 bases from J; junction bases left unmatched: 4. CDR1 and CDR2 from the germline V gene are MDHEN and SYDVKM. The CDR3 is CASRATSGNTDTQYF. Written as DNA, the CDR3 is TGTGCCAGCAGAGCGACTAGCGGGAACACAGATACGCAGTATTTT.

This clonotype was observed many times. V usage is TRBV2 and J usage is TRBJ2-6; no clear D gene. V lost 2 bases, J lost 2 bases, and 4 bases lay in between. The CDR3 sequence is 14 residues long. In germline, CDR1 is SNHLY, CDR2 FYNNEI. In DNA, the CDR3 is TGTGCCAGCAGTGAAAGGACTGGGGCCAACGTCCTGACTTTC. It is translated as CASSERTGANVLTF.

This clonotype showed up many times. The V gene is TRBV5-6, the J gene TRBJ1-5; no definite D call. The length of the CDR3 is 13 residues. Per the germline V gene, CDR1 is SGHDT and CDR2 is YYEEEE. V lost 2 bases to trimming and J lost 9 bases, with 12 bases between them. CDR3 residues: CASSFRYSAPQHF. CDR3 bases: TGTGCCAGCAGCTTTAGGTATTCGGCGCCCCAGCATTTT.

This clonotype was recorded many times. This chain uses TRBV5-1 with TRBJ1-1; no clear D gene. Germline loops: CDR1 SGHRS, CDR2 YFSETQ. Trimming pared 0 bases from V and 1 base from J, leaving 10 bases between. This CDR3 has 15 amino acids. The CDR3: CASSLEDPRNTEAFF. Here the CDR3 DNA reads TGCGCCAGCAGCTTGGAGGACCCCCGGAACACTGAAGCTTTCTTT. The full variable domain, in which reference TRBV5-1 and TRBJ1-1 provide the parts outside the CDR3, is KAGVTQTPRYLIKTRGQQVTLSCSPISGHRSVSWYQQTPGQGLQFLFEYFSETQRNKGNFPGRFSGRQFSNSRSEMNVSTLELGDSALYLCASSLEDPRNTEAFFGQGTRLTVV.

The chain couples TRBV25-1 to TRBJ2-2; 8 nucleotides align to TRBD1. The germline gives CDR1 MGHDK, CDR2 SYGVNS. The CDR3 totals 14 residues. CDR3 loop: CASYLGQGAGELFF. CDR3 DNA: TGTGCTAGCTACCTTGGACAGGGTGCCGGGGAGCTGTTTTTT.

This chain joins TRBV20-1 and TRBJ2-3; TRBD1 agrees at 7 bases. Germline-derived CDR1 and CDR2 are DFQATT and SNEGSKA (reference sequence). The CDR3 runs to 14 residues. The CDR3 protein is CGSGTASRTDTQYF. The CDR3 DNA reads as TGCGGGAGTGGGACAGCGTCTCGCACAGATACGCAGTATTTT.

The CDR3 sequence is CASSPIAGSNYGYTF. The CDR3 DNA reads as TGTGCCAGCAGCCCTATAGCGGGAAGCAACTATGGCTACACCTTC. V usage is TRBV12-3 or TRBV12-4 and J usage is TRBJ1-2; D remains ambiguous. Trimming removed 6 bases at V and 2 bases at J, with 16 bases between. The CDR3 sequence is 15 residues long.

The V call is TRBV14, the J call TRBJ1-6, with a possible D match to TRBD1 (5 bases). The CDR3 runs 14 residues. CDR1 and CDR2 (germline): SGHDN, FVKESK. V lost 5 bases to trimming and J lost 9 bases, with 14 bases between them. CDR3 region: CASSAAGGGSPLHF. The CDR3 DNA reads TGTGCCAGCAGCGCCGCGGGGGGAGGTTCACCCCTCCACTTT.

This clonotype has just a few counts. CDR3 loop: CASSFQAYQPQHF. In DNA, the CDR3 is TGTGCCAGCAGTTTTCAGGCCTATCAGCCCCAGCATTTT. The V gene is TRBV12-3 or TRBV12-4, the J gene TRBJ1-5; D is unresolved. The V and J ends lost 3 bases and 5 bases respectively, with 8 bases between them. CDR3 size: 13 residues.

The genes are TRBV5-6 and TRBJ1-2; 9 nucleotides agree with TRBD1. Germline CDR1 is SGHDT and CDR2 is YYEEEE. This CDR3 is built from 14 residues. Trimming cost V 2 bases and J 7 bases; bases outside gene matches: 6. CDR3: CASSLRQGVSGYTF. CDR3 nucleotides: TGTGCCAGCAGCTTAAGACAGGGGGTTAGTGGCTACACCTTC.